The 10 T cell receptor beta chains below were found in one sample sequenced in a study of OX40 agonist ivuxolimab in advanced cancers. Generated by immunoSEQ multiplex PCR, the TCRdb table keeps only in-frame clones and is missing some. Here the sample spans 75,000 to 90,000 clones, about 90% being singletons. The material was CD4+ or CD8+ T cells sorted from blood, obtained in a trial of the OX40 agonist ivuxolimab. These receptors all stem from an adult with an advanced solid tumor such as melanoma, head and neck, liver or kidney cancer.

The table lists this clone with a count of one. The chain links TRBV7-8 to TRBJ1-1, with D possibly TRBD1 on 6 matching bases. CDR1 is SGHVS, CDR2 FQNEAQ, per germline. The V end was cut by 5 bases, the J end by 11 bases, with 18 bases between. The CDR3 runs 13 residues. CDR3 in amino acids: CASSAGQGPGAFF. The CDR3 DNA is TGTGCCAGCAGCGCGGGGCAGGGGCCTGGTGCTTTCTTT. The entire variable domain, with the rest obtained from reference TRBV7-8 and TRBJ1-1, is as follows: GAGVSQSPRYKVAKRGQDVALRCDPISGHVSLFWYQQALGQGPEFLTYFQNEAQLDKSGLPSDRFFAERPEGSVSTLKIQRTQQEDSAVYLCASSAGQGPGAFFGQGTRLTVV.

This clone was seen a single time. The chain employs TRBV7-7 and TRBJ2-3; possible D gene TRBD2, 6 bases. The germline V gene has CDR1 SSHAT and CDR2 FNYEAQ (reference sequence). CDR3 size: 13 residues. DNA for the CDR3: TGTGCTAGCGGAGAGGGGAGGACAGATACGCAGTATTTT. It encodes CASGEGRTDTQYF.

This rearrangement joins TRBV7-8 to TRBJ1-2; no clear D. Germline lookup yields CDR1 SGHVS and CDR2 FQNEAQ. V gave up 3 bases and J gave up 5 bases, with 10 bases separating them. CDR3 length equals 13 residues. The CDR3 reads CASSFGEPYGYTF. In DNA, the CDR3 is TGTGCCAGCAGCTTCGGGGAGCCATATGGCTACACCTTC.

This chain connects TRBV7-8 to TRBJ1-2; D is perhaps TRBD1 (5 bases). The CDR3 is 15 amino acids. Trimming took 3 bases from V and 2 from J, leaving 13 bases between them. Germline V gene data show CDR1 as SGHVS and CDR2 as FQNEAQ. The CDR3 sequence: CASSLGPGVNYGYTF. As DNA, the CDR3 is TGTGCCAGCAGCTTGGGACCCGGTGTGAACTATGGCTACACCTTC. Full variable domain (missing parts from reference TRBV7-8 and TRBJ1-2): GAGVSQSPRYKVAKRGQDVALRCDPISGHVSLFWYQQALGQGPEFLTYFQNEAQLDKSGLPSDRFFAERPEGSVSTLKIQRTQQEDSAVYLCASSLGPGVNYGYTFGSGTRLTVV.

The chain has TRBV28 and TRBJ1-5; D may be TRBD1 (5 bases). Germline loops: CDR1 MDHEN, CDR2 SYDVKM. This CDR3 spans 17 amino acids. Deletions cut 3 bases from V and 7 bases from J, with 22 bases between. DNA for the CDR3: TGTGCCAGCAGTTTGGGAGGGGAGGGTGGCGTAGGCCAGCCCCAGCATTTT. Protein: CASSLGGEGGVGQPQHF.

The CDR3 spells CASSPSHQPQHF. CDR3 nucleotide sequence: TGTGCCAGCAGCCCCTCACATCAGCCCCAGCATTTT. The genes are TRBV7-6 and TRBJ1-5, with D unresolved. CDR1 and CDR2 (germline): SGHVS, FNYEAQ. This CDR3 spans 12 amino acids. Trimming shortened V by 5 bases and J by 5 bases, and 7 bases separated the two germline ends.

This chain uses TRBV5-4 with TRBJ1-6; D is uncertain. V was pared by 3 bases and J by 8 bases, with 9 bases between. There are 13 residues in the CDR3. Germline V gene data show CDR1 as SGHNT and CDR2 as YYREEE (reference sequence). The CDR3 sequence is CASSSRADSPLHF. The CDR3 coding sequence is TGTGCCAGCAGCTCCCGTGCCGATTCACCCCTCCACTTT.

This clone appeared once. CDR3 coding DNA: TGTGCCAGCAGCCAACCGGGCTTCACTGAAGCTTTCTTT. It yields the protein CASSQPGFTEAFF. The genes are TRBV5-4 and TRBJ1-1; D not resolved. Germline assignment: CDR1 SGHNT and CDR2 YYREEE (reference sequence). This CDR3 has 13 residues. Between the trimmed V and J ends, which lost 4 bases and 4 bases, there was a span of 11 bases.

The chain uses TRBV6-1 and TRBJ1-4; TRBD1 matches 7 bases. Germline CDR1 reads MNHNS; CDR2 reads SASEGT. The CDR3 is 13 amino acids. V lost 8 bases to trimming and J lost 7 bases; unmatched junction nucleotides: 7. CDR3 nucleotides: TGTGCCAGCGCGAGGGGGCGCGGTGAAAAACTGTTTTTT. It codes for CASARGRGEKLFF.

This chain connects TRBV20-1 to TRBJ1-4; D possibly corresponds to TRBD1 (5 bases). CDR1 is DFQATT and CDR2 is SNEGSKA in the germline V gene (reference sequence). The V end lost 1 base, the J end lost 16 bases, and 13 bases lay between the germline ends. The CDR3 contains 11 residues. The CDR3 DNA sequence: TGCAGTGCTAGAGGGGGGGGATTCTGGTTTTTT. Its protein product is CSARGGGFWFF.